The 9 T cell receptor beta chains in this list originate from one sample, sequenced in a study of blood T cell repertoires in COVID-19. Assay: immunoSEQ multiplex PCR; the TCRdb copy retains only in-frame clones and omits some. The sample lists around 100,000 clones; around 88% were seen once. Sequenced material: peripheral blood. Receptor source: a human donor in a cohort sampled during active COVID-19.

This clone was found a few times. This specimen includes other DNA sequences encoding the same CDR3. The DNA of the CDR3 is TGCGCCAGCAGCTTGGGGACTAGCGGTTACGAGCAGTACTTC. It is translated as CASSLGTSGYEQYF. The chain links TRBV5-1 to TRBJ2-7; 10 positions match TRBD2. Germline assignment: CDR1 SGHRS and CDR2 YFSETQ. V was pared by 0 bases and J by 4 bases, with 1 base of the junction left unmatched. The CDR3 totals 14 residues.

V is TRBV6-6 and J is TRBJ2-7; 8 nucleotides align to TRBD2. Losses at the gene ends were 2 bases for V and 3 bases for J; bases not matched to a gene: 6. CDR1 and CDR2 (germline): MNHNY, SVGAGI (reference sequence). This CDR3 has 15 residues. The CDR3 coding sequence is TGTGCCAGCAGTTACCTTAGCGGGACTAGCTACGAGCAGTACTTC. It specifies CASSYLSGTSYEQYF.

This chain uses TRBV5-8 with TRBJ2-7; 14 nucleotides align to TRBD2. Looked up from germline, CDR1 is SGHTS and CDR2 is YDEGEE. J gave up 5 bases and V 2 bases, and 3 bases lay outside the gene matches. This CDR3 is built from 15 residues. The DNA of the CDR3 is TGTGCCAGCAGCTTTGGGACTAGCGGGAGTGACGAGCAGTACTTC. Translating gives CASSFGTSGSDEQYF.

V gene TRBV4-1 combines with J gene TRBJ2-7; 14 bases are a match to TRBD2. CDR1 and CDR2 from the germline V gene are MGHRA and YSYEKL. V trimming: 0 bases; J trimming: 6 bases; junction bases outside the gene matches: 7. The CDR3 is 17 amino acids. CDR3 nucleotide sequence: TGCGCCAGCAGCCAAGATTTATTCGGACTAGCGGGAGGCGAGCAGTACTTC. It is translated as CASSQDLFGLAGGEQYF.

The genes are TRBV29-1 and TRBJ2-7, with 9 bases lining up with TRBD1. V lost 6 bases, J lost 5 bases, and 11 bases stayed unmatched. The CDR3 is made up of 14 amino acids. The germline V gene encodes CDR1 SQVTM and CDR2 ANQGSEA. This CDR3 reads CSVTPRDRAHEQYF. Written as DNA, the CDR3 is TGCAGCGTGACCCCCCGGGACAGGGCCCACGAGCAGTACTTC.

The chain recombines TRBV28 with TRBJ2-7, with 9 bases lining up with TRBD2. This CDR3 spans 15 amino acids. Germline V gene lookup returns CDR1 MDHEN and CDR2 SYDVKM. Losses at the gene ends were 6 bases for V and 5 bases for J; bases not matched to a gene: 11. CDR3 in DNA: TGTGCCAGCAGGGGTAGCGGGGGCGGGGAAGACGAGCAGTACTTC. Translated, it gives CASRGSGGGEDEQYF. Full variable domain (remainder filled in from reference TRBV28 and TRBJ2-7): DVKVTQSSRYLVKRTGEKVFLECVQDMDHENMFWYRQDPGLGLRLIYFSYDVKMKEKGDIPEGYSVSREKKERFSLILESASTNQTSMYLCASRGSGGGEDEQYFGPGTRLTVT.

The gene calls are TRBV12-3 or TRBV12-4 and TRBJ1-4; 9 bases fit TRBD1. The CDR3 is made up of 13 amino acids. The trim removed 5 bases at V and 7 bases at J, leaving 2 bases unmatched. In DNA, the CDR3 is TGTGCCAGCAGTCTACAGGGGGCTGAAAAACTGTTTTTT. This translates into CASSLQGAEKLFF.

This clone has just one count. V is TRBV7-2 and J is TRBJ1-4; possibly TRBD1 for D (5 bases). In germline, CDR1 is SGHTA, CDR2 FQGNSA. CDR3 length: 18 residues. The V gene lost 2 bases and the J gene lost 10 bases, with 26 bases spanning the gap. In nucleotides, the CDR3 is TGTGCCAGCAGCTTAAGGCAGGGTAAAGGTTCCGGGGGTGGAAAACTGTTTTTT. Translation gives CASSLRQGKGSGGGKLFF.

The chain uses TRBV24-1 and TRBJ2-2; D not resolved. The CDR3 length is 13 residues. V gave up 6 bases and J gave up 6 bases, with 10 bases separating them. The germline V gene has CDR1 KGHDR and CDR2 SFDVKD. The CDR3 nucleotides are TGTGCCACCAGTCAGACCCTAGCCGGGGAGCTGTTTTTT. It yields the protein CATSQTLAGELFF.